A selection of T cell receptor beta chains follows, all from one sample in a study of blood T cell repertoires in COVID-19. Sequenced by immunoSEQ multiplex PCR; TCRdb stores in-frame clones only, minus some. The sample shows 150,000 to 200,000 clones, 80% to 90% of them seen only once. The sequencing sample was made of peripheral blood. The receptors here all came from a man between 18 and 29 years old who had recovered from COVID-19. Both conserved end residues are part of each CDR3.

J gene,CDR3 length,V gene,CDR3 protein
TRBJ2-1,14,TRBV11-2,CASSLDREVVEQFF
TRBJ2-1,17,TRBV5-1,CASSLWRGPGLDNEQFF
TRBJ2-5,15,TRBV13,CASSLGTGEQETQYF
TRBJ2-1,15,TRBV25-1,CASRGLPGKGNEQFF
TRBJ1-1,15,TRBV7-9,CASSLGGQGGTEAFF
TRBJ1-2,13,TRBV7-2,CASSFQGSWGYTF
TRBJ1-1,11,TRBV6-5,CASSYLREAFF
TRBJ2-5,15,TRBV5-1,CASSPEGYQQETQYF
TRBJ1-2,14,TRBV25-1,CASSEDSSNYGYTF
TRBJ2-1,17,TRBV11-2,CASSSLTSGFPYNEQFF
TRBJ1-2,14,TRBV6-2/TRBV6-3,CASSFLADNYGYTF
TRBJ1-2,13,TRBV9,CASSVVEGRGYTF
TRBJ2-1,18,TRBV9,CASSVDIGRASEYNEQFF
TRBJ1-4,15,TRBV4-3,CASSQNRGMIEKLFF
TRBJ1-1,12,TRBV12-3/TRBV12-4,CASSYGWTEAFF
TRBJ2-5,12,TRBV6-2/TRBV6-3,CASSGTEETQYF
TRBJ1-4,14,TRBV5-1,CASSRGIYNEKLFF
TRBJ2-3,15,TRBV10-1,CASSVSAGPTDTQYF
TRBJ1-2,17,TRBV4-2,CASSSRTGTGDLGGYTF
TRBJ2-7,13,TRBV19,CASSIGLAYEQYF
TRBJ1-5,14,TRBV6-5,CASSTGGYNQPQHF
TRBJ2-3,16,TRBV27,CASSLWYGADTDTQYF
TRBJ1-1,15,TRBV28,CASYPFGGMNTEAFF
TRBJ2-1,16,TRBV3-1/TRBV3-2,CASSSIPSGAYNEQFF
TRBJ1-1,12,TRBV28,CASSLMDRDAFF
TRBJ2-1,18,TRBV4-1,CASSQRPWGQSSYNEQFF
TRBJ2-5,13,TRBV28,CASSLTAQETQYF
TRBJ1-1,14,TRBV18,CASSPTGVNLEAFF
TRBJ1-2,12,TRBV6-5,CASNPWRGGYTF
TRBJ2-7,14,TRBV6-6,CASSYSRGMYEQYF
TRBJ1-5,13,TRBV24-1,CATGGQGDQPQHF
TRBJ2-3,12,TRBV5-4,CASNAGLDTQYF
TRBJ2-4,15,TRBV7-2,CASSTPDINGDIQYF
TRBJ2-7,16,TRBV9,CAAPITGGGRGDEQYF
TRBJ2-3,14,TRBV3-1/TRBV3-2,CASSRGTYTDTQYF
TRBJ2-2,14,TRBV7-6,CASRLAGGPGELFF
TRBJ1-2,14,TRBV6-2/TRBV6-3,CASSYSGATYGYTF